Given below is one T cell receptor (beta chain) in context. These data are taken from a study of T-cell memory formation after mild COVID-19. The V and J ends lost 5 bases and 8 bases respectively, with 15 bases between them. The CDR3 is 13 residues long. Per the germline V gene, CDR1 is MDHEN and CDR2 is SYDVKM. Using its own MiXCR run on the 5' RACE reads, TCRdb lists one record per CDR3 protein. The sample has approximately 300,000 distinct CDR3 sequences; roughly 15% are singletons. Sequenced input: PBMCs or a T cell subset sorted from them (not recorded which). J is TRBJ1-1 and V is TRBV28, with D perhaps matching TRBD1 (6 bases). The TCR was taken from a man aged 18 to 29 who had mild COVID-19 (a few samples of this study predate the infection). Cell type and time point are not known. CDR3 DNA: TGTGCCAGCAGTACCTCCGGGACACCCGAAGCTTTCTTT. This translates into CASSTSGTPEAFF.